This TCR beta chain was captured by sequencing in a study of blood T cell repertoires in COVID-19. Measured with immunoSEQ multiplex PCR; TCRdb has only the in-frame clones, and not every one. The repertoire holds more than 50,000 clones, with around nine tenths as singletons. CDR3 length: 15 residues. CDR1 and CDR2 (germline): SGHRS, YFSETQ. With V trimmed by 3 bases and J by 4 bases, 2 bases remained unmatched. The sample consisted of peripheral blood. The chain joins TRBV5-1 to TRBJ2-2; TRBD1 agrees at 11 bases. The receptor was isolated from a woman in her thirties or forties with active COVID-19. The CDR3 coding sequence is TGCGCCAGCAGCTGGGACAGGGGGGCCACCGGGGAGCTGTTTTTT. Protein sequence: CASSWDRGATGELFF.